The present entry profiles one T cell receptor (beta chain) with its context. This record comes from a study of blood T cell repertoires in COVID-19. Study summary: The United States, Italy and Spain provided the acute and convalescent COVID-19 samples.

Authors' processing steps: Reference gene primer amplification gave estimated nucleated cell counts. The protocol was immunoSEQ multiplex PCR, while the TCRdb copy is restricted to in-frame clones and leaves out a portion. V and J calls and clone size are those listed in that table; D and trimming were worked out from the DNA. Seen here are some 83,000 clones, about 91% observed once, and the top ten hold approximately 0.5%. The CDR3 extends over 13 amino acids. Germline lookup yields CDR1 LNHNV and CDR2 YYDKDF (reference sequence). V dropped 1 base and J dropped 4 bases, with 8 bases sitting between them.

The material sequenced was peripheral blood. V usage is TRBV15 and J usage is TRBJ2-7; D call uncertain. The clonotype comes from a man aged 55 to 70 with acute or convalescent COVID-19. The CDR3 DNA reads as TGTGCCACCAGCAGAGGCGGAATTTACGAGCAGTACTTC. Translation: CATSRGGIYEQYF. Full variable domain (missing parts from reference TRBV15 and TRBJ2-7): DAMVIQNPRYQVTQFGKPVTLSCSQTLNHNVMYWYQQKSSQAPKLLFHYYDKDFNNEADTPDNFQSRRPNTSFCFLDIRSPGLGDTAMYLCATSRGGIYEQYFGPGTRLTVT.